Shown below are 6 T cell receptor beta chains from a single sample sequenced in a study of naive and memory T cell subsets. An equimolar mix of two oligonucleotides served as the beta constant-region primer for TRBC1 and TRBC2. TCRdb reanalysed the UMI-ligation and nested PCR reads using MiXCR and keeps one entry per CDR3 protein. The repertoire has around 90,000 distinct CDR3 sequences, 7% of them found once; the top ten carry around 1.6%. Sequenced material: central memory CD4+ T cells from blood. Receptors originate from a human donor in good health.

In the case of this clonotype: This may be a read error: a much more frequent sequence differs by one nucleotide. In DNA, the CDR3 is TGTGCCAGCAATTACACCAGGGGAAGCAATCAGCCCCAGCATTTT. It translates to CASNYTRGSNQPQHF. The gene calls are TRBV12-3 or TRBV12-4 and TRBJ1-5, with a possible D match to TRBD1 (6 bases). The V and J ends lost 7 bases and 1 base respectively, with 14 bases between them. The CDR3 covers 15 residues.

This clonotype appeared many times. This chain uses TRBV5-5 with TRBJ2-5, with D tentatively TRBD1 (6 bases). V lost 1 base and J 2 bases, leaving 12 bases between the germline ends. This CDR3 region has 15 residues. CDR1 and CDR2 from the germline V gene are SGHKS and YYEKEE (reference sequence). CDR3 DNA: TGTGCCAGCAGCTTGATACAGGGATGGCAAGAGACCCAGTACTTC. Translated, it gives CASSLIQGWQETQYF.

This clonotype has more than one count but fewer than ten. The chain employs TRBV7-9 and TRBJ2-5, with D perhaps matching TRBD1 or TRBD2 (5 bases each). Per the germline V gene, CDR1 is SEHNR and CDR2 is FQNEAQ (reference sequence). V was pared by 11 bases and J by 5 bases, with 15 bases between. This CDR3 contains 12 residues. CDR3 DNA: TGTGCCGGCTCCAATGGGGGTGAGACCCAGTACTTC. Translated, it gives CAGSNGGETQYF.

Only a few counts were recorded for this clonotype. CDR3 in amino acids: CAIPGGGGSGYTF. CDR3 coding DNA: TGTGCCATCCCGGGCGGGGGAGGGTCTGGCTACACCTTC. The V and J genes are TRBV28 and TRBJ1-2; tentatively, D is TRBD1 (5 bases). Germline-derived CDR1 and CDR2 are MDHEN and SYDVKM. There are 13 residues in the CDR3. V dropped 10 bases and J dropped 7 bases, with 19 bases sitting between them.

The chain combines TRBV28 with TRBJ2-7, with 7 bases that match TRBD2. Trimming cost V 6 bases and J 7 bases; bases outside gene matches: 12. Germline CDR1 is MDHEN and CDR2 is SYDVKM. The length of the CDR3 is 14 residues. In DNA, the CDR3 is TGTGCCAGCAGCCTTCTGTTGGGGGGGGTTGAGCAGTACTTC. Translating it yields CASSLLLGGVEQYF. The variable domain in full, with the rest retrieved from reference TRBV28 and TRBJ2-7, is DVKVTQSSRYLVKRTGEKVFLECVQDMDHENMFWYRQDPGLGLRLIYFSYDVKMKEKGDIPEGYSVSREKKERFSLILESASTNQTSMYLCASSLLLGGVEQYFGPGTRLTVT.

This clonotype was seen only a few times. V gene TRBV7-2 combines with J gene TRBJ2-3; tentatively, D is TRBD1 or TRBD2 (6 bases each). V was cut by 4 bases and J by 9 bases, with 11 bases left in between. This CDR3 has 12 amino acids. The germline CDR1 and CDR2 sequences are SGHTA and FQGNSA. The CDR3 coding sequence is TGTGCCAGCAGCTCCCCCGGGGGCACGCAGTATTTT. This encodes CASSSPGGTQYF. The variable domain in full, completed from reference TRBV7-2 and TRBJ2-3, reads GAGVSQSPSNKVTEKGKDVELRCDPISGHTALYWYRQSLGQGLEFLIYFQGNSAPDKSGLPSDRFSAERTGGSVSTLTIQRTQQEDSAVYLCASSSPGGTQYFGPGTRLTVL.